The T cell receptor (beta chain) described here comes from a study of shared clonotypes between healthy human individuals. General study points: Sampling was confined to blood; repertoires within tissues likely differ. Between several donors, naive CD4 clonotypes were shared at a level of around 5.2%.

Authors' methods: In the immunoSEQ data, sequences were junction-only and lacked quality scores, so filtering differed. Measured with immunoSEQ multiplex PCR; TCRdb has only the in-frame clones, and not every one. D and trimming come from the DNA, and the V and J calls and clone size come from that table. The table lists 2 million to 3 million clones, about 92% of them singletons. In regard to this clone: Its antigen remains unidentified. This CDR3 is also generated by other DNA sequences in the sample.

The sample consisted of naive CD4+ T cells sorted from blood. Subset reported: CD45RA+ positively selected. The source is a young man in good health.

Written as DNA, the CDR3 is TGTGCCAGCTCACCAAGACAGGCCTACGAGCAGTACTTC. Translation: CASSPRQAYEQYF. The chain employs TRBV18 and TRBJ2-7; possibly TRBD1 for D (6 bases). This CDR3 is 13 amino acids long. V was cut by 2 bases and J by 2 bases, with 7 bases left in between. Germline CDR1 KGHSH, CDR2 LQKENI.